This passage covers 29 T cell receptor beta chains from one sample sequenced in a study of response to subunit inactivated influenza vaccine. TCRdb re-analysed the RT-PCR reads in MiXCR, keeping a single row per CDR3 protein. The sample holds about 520,000 distinct CDR3 sequences, less than 7.5% seen once. The sample here was PBMCs from blood, taken roughly 24 months after vaccination. Receptors were obtained from a man aged 50 to 69 who received an inactivated influenza vaccine.

This clonotype was seen at least ten times. The gene calls are TRBV6-1 and TRBJ2-3; D is tentatively TRBD1 or TRBD2 (5 bases each). Germline CDR1 reads MNHNS; CDR2 reads SASEGT. The V and J ends lost 7 bases and 7 bases respectively, with 15 bases between them. The length of the CDR3 is 13 residues. CDR3 in amino acids: CASNEGKGYTQYF. The CDR3 DNA reads TGTGCCAGCAACGAGGGGAAGGGGTATACGCAGTATTTT.

Only a few counts were recorded for this clonotype. The chain employs TRBV12-3 or TRBV12-4 and TRBJ2-5; TRBD2 agrees at 13 bases. The J segment lost 2 bases and the V segment lost 5 bases, leaving 5 bases of the junction unmatched. The length of the CDR3 is 16 residues. CDR3 protein: CASSPGLAGHQETQYF. The DNA for the CDR3 is TGTGCCAGCAGTCCGGGACTAGCGGGGCATCAAGAGACCCAGTACTTC.

V gene TRBV3-1 combines with J gene TRBJ2-5; D is possibly TRBD2 (6 bases). This CDR3 contains 14 residues. The V end was cut by 4 bases, the J end by 4 bases, with 13 bases between. Germline V gene data show CDR1 as LGHDT and CDR2 as YNNKEL (reference sequence). CDR3 region: CASSLFGAGETQYF. The CDR3 region has the DNA TGTGCCAGCAGCCTATTCGGAGCGGGAGAGACCCAGTACTTC.

This clonotype was observed a handful of times. The J gene is TRBJ2-2, the V gene TRBV29-1; D gene unclear. The V end lost 4 bases, the J end lost 2 bases, and 8 bases lay between the germline ends. CDR3 size: 13 residues. Germline lookup yields CDR1 SQVTM and CDR2 ANQGSEA. The CDR3 sequence is CSVASTNTGELFF. CDR3 bases: TGCAGCGTTGCTTCTACCAACACCGGGGAGCTGTTTTTT.

This clonotype was observed a handful of times. J is TRBJ2-4 and V is TRBV5-1; 7 bases map to TRBD2. The CDR3 has 14 residues. J lost 5 bases, V lost 0 bases, and 2 bases had no gene match. From germline, CDR1 is SGHRS and CDR2 YFSETQ. The CDR3 sequence: CASSLGAGENIQYF. The CDR3 coding sequence is TGCGCCAGCAGCTTGGGGGCGGGAGAAAACATTCAGTACTTC.

The gene calls are TRBV6-2 or TRBV6-3 and TRBJ2-7; TRBD1 agrees at 10 bases. V shed 2 bases and J 0 bases; nucleotides not matched to a gene: 4. CDR1 is MNHEY, CDR2 SVGEGT, per germline. The CDR3 loop spans 16 amino acids. For the CDR3, the DNA is TGTGCCAGCAGTTACGGGACAGGGGTCCCCTCCTACGAGCAGTACTTC. Its protein product is CASSYGTGVPSYEQYF.

This clonotype was seen ten or more times. This chain uses TRBV7-2 with TRBJ1-2; no firm D call. The germline gives CDR1 SGHTA, CDR2 FQGNSA. Trimming cost V 1 base and J 5 bases, with 11 bases left between them. This CDR3 contains 14 residues. The CDR3 bases are TGTGCCAGCAGCTTAGAACGGGGATTATATGGCTACACCTTC. Translation: CASSLERGLYGYTF.

This clonotype was picked up a small number of times. The chain joins TRBV6-2 or TRBV6-3 to TRBJ2-5; 7 bases fit TRBD2. V shed 2 bases, J shed 3 bases, and the junction held 6 bases outside the gene matches. The CDR3 length is 15 residues. Per the germline V gene, CDR1 is MNHEY and CDR2 is SVGEGT. The CDR3 sequence is CASSYLAENEETQYF. The DNA of the CDR3 is TGTGCCAGCAGTTACCTAGCGGAGAATGAAGAGACCCAGTACTTC.

This clonotype was seen a handful of times. The chain couples TRBV24-1 to TRBJ2-1; TRBD2 agrees at 8 bases. V was clipped by 6 bases and J by 2 bases; unmatched bases: 8. From germline, CDR1 is KGHDR and CDR2 SFDVKD. The CDR3 extends over 16 amino acids. CDR3 amino acids: CATSLGRGRTYNEQFF. Written as DNA, the CDR3 is TGTGCCACCAGTCTCGGGAGGGGGAGGACCTACAATGAGCAGTTCTTC.

This clonotype was counted a few times. J is TRBJ2-1 and V is TRBV5-1, with 12 bases lining up with TRBD2. The germline CDR1 and CDR2 sequences are SGHRS and YFSETQ. V shed 3 bases, J shed 4 bases, and the junction held 5 bases outside the gene matches. This CDR3 comprises 16 residues. CDR3: CASSSVLAGGYNEQFF. The CDR3 DNA reads as TGCGCCAGCAGCTCCGTACTAGCGGGGGGTTACAATGAGCAGTTCTTC.

This clonotype was counted ten times or more. The chain recombines TRBV11-2 with TRBJ2-7; D possibly uses TRBD1 or TRBD2 (5 bases each). Germline V gene data show CDR1 as SGHAT and CDR2 as FQNNGV. The V end was cut by 0 bases, the J end by 0 bases, with 9 bases between. This CDR3 has 15 residues. For the CDR3, the DNA is TGTGCCAGCAGCTTAGATCGGGGCAGCTCCTACGAGCAGTACTTC. This codes for CASSLDRGSSYEQYF.

The chain has TRBV20-1 and TRBJ2-5; 10 nucleotides agree with TRBD2. From germline, CDR1 is DFQATT and CDR2 SNEGSKA (reference sequence). This CDR3 is 16 amino acids long. Trimming took 1 base from V and 5 from J; bases not matched to a gene: 10. CDR3 residues: CSARVILAGVLETQYF. DNA of the CDR3: TGCAGTGCTAGAGTAATCCTAGCGGGAGTATTGGAGACCCAGTACTTC.

V is TRBV4-3 and J is TRBJ2-7, with 9 bases lining up with TRBD1. This CDR3 comprises 17 residues. Looked up from germline, CDR1 is LGHNA and CDR2 is YSLEER. V lost 0 bases and J lost 3; bases outside the gene matches: 9. Here the CDR3 reads CASSQDRGQGTDYEQYF. In DNA, the CDR3 is TGCGCCAGCAGCCAAGATAGGGGACAGGGTACTGACTACGAGCAGTACTTC.

This rearrangement joins TRBV12-3 or TRBV12-4 to TRBJ2-5, with TRBD1 identical over 8 bases. V was clipped by 5 bases and J by 5 bases; unmatched bases: 10. The CDR3 spans 15 residues. CDR3 loop: CASSESGTGVETQYF. The DNA of the CDR3 is TGTGCCAGCAGTGAGTCGGGGACAGGTGTGGAGACCCAGTACTTC.

Note on this clonotype: A much larger clone lies a single base off, so this may be a read error. The CDR3 does not close with the conserved phenylalanine or tryptophan, likely indicating a read error. The chain carries TRBV4-2 and TRBJ1-4; D is possibly TRBD1 (6 bases). Trimming pared 0 bases from V and 7 bases from J, leaving 6 bases between. Germline lookup yields CDR1 LGHNA and CDR2 YNFKEQ. The CDR3 length is 13 residues. The CDR3 nucleotides are TGTGCCAGCAGCCAAGAAGGGGGTGAAAAACTGTTTTAT. It specifies CASSQEGGEKLFY.

This clonotype was detected a few times. The chain combines TRBV4-2 with TRBJ2-5, with 7 nucleotides matching TRBD2. Germline assignment: CDR1 LGHNA and CDR2 YNFKEQ. The V gene end was trimmed by 4 bases and the J gene end by 0 bases; junction bases not matched to a gene: 14. The CDR3 extends over 18 amino acids. The CDR3 region has the DNA TGTGCCAGCAGCCCGGGGCGGGCAAGCGGGGCTTACCAAGAGACCCAGTACTTC. Translated: CASSPGRASGAYQETQYF.

This clonotype was recorded at least ten times. The chain uses TRBV7-2 and TRBJ2-4; D is ambiguous. The CDR3 has 15 amino acids. Trimming removed 5 bases at V and 1 base at J, with 12 bases between. Germline V gene data show CDR1 as SGHTA and CDR2 as FQGNSA. CDR3: CASSPSGVAKNIQYF. For the CDR3, the DNA is TGTGCCAGCAGCCCTTCTGGGGTTGCCAAAAACATTCAGTACTTC.

This clonotype was detected ten times or more. The chain links TRBV11-2 to TRBJ1-1; no firm D call. Germline V gene data show CDR1 as SGHAT and CDR2 as FQNNGV. The V and J ends lost 0 bases and 2 bases respectively, with 4 bases between them. The CDR3 runs to 13 residues. The chain's CDR3 is CASSLDVNTEAFF. In DNA, the CDR3 is TGTGCCAGCAGCTTAGATGTAAACACTGAAGCTTTCTTT.

CDR3 amino acids: CASSVSGGTEAFF. CDR3 coding DNA: TGTGCCAGCAGCGTTTCAGGAGGGACTGAAGCTTTCTTT. The J gene is TRBJ1-1, the V gene TRBV9; D remains unclear. The germline V and J ends were trimmed by 2 bases and 5 bases, with 10 bases remaining between them. The germline V gene has CDR1 SGDLS and CDR2 YYNGEE. The CDR3 contains 13 residues.

The chain is built from TRBV6-2 or TRBV6-3 and TRBJ2-1, with TRBD1 matching 8 bases. CDR1 and CDR2 from the germline V gene are MNHEY and SVGEGT. There are 12 residues in the CDR3. V lost 5 bases and J lost 8; bases outside the gene matches: 2. CDR3 in DNA: TGTGCCAGCAGTACACAGGGGGATGAGCAGTTCTTC. Translating gives CASSTQGDEQFF.

The chain joins TRBV5-8 to TRBJ2-7; maybe TRBD1 (6 bases). V lost 4 bases and J lost 2, with 16 bases in between. Germline CDR1 reads SGHTS; CDR2 reads YDEGEE. The CDR3 is 15 residues long. The CDR3 DNA reads TGTGCCAGCAGCCGCCAAGGGACAAGTCCCTACGAGCAGTACTTC. Its translation is CASSRQGTSPYEQYF.

The chain couples TRBV20-1 to TRBJ1-1; 12 bases are a match to TRBD1. Germline lookup yields CDR1 DFQATT and CDR2 SNEGSKA (reference sequence). The trim removed 0 bases at V and 0 bases at J, leaving 5 bases unmatched. The CDR3 sequence is 17 residues long. This CDR3 reads CSARDSGTGGMNTEAFF. The DNA for the CDR3 is TGCAGTGCTAGAGACTCCGGGACAGGGGGCATGAACACTGAAGCTTTCTTT.

The sample holds many counts of this clonotype. One junction end does not reproduce the germline sequence, and a read error may be involved. The rearrangement links TRBV12-3 or TRBV12-4 to TRBJ2-3; 9 bases match TRBD2. This CDR3 is built from 13 residues. CDR3 DNA sequence: TGTGCCAGCATTTTAGCGGGAGCAGATACGCAGTATTTT. Translating it yields CASILAGADTQYF.

There are many counts of this clonotype. V is TRBV29-1 and J is TRBJ2-1; D gene unclear. V lost 0 bases to trimming and J lost 9 bases, with 6 bases between them. The CDR3 extends over 11 amino acids. CDR1 SQVTM and CDR2 ANQGSEA come from the germline V gene. The CDR3: CSVEDLGEQFF. For the CDR3, the DNA is TGCAGCGTTGAAGATCTTGGTGAGCAGTTCTTC.

This clonotype was counted a few times. The chain has TRBV10-3 and TRBJ1-1; TRBD1 might be the D (5 bases). Looked up from germline, CDR1 is ENHRY and CDR2 is SYGVKD. Deletions cut 6 bases from V and 0 bases from J, with 8 bases between. The CDR3 covers 13 residues. CDR3 region: CAIRETVNTEAFF. Here the CDR3 DNA reads TGTGCCATCAGGGAGACAGTGAACACTGAAGCTTTCTTT.

This clonotype was found a few times. V is TRBV9 and J is TRBJ2-1; 14 bases are shared with TRBD2. The CDR3 length is 16 residues. The germline gives CDR1 SGDLS, CDR2 YYNGEE. The J segment lost 10 bases and the V segment lost 4 bases, leaving 10 bases of the junction unmatched. The CDR3 bases are TGTGCCAGCAGCACGCGGGGACTAGCGGGAGCAAACGAGCAGTTCTTC. Its translation is CASSTRGLAGANEQFF.

This sequence joins TRBV30 and TRBJ2-2; 12 bases match TRBD2. Germline V gene sequence: CDR1 GTSNPN, CDR2 SVGIG (reference sequence). This CDR3 is 14 amino acids long. The junction had 3 bases not matched to a gene; V was cut back by 5 bases and J by 5 bases. This CDR3 is CAWDTSGGTGELFF. The CDR3 nucleotides are TGTGCCTGGGATACTAGCGGGGGGACCGGGGAGCTGTTTTTT.

This clonotype was counted ten times or more. The chain couples TRBV7-9 to TRBJ2-3; 12 bases align to TRBD2. Trimming removed 3 bases from V and 2 bases from J; junction bases left unmatched: 6. This CDR3 is 17 amino acids long. Germline-derived CDR1 and CDR2 are SEHNR and FQNEAQ (reference sequence). CDR3 nucleotides: TGTGCCAGCAGCTTCCGGACTAGCGGGGCTTTCACAGATACGCAGTATTTT. This codes for CASSFRTSGAFTDTQYF. Filled out from reference TRBV7-9 and TRBJ2-3, the complete variable domain reads DTGVSQNPRHKITKRGQNVTFRCDPISEHNRLYWYRQTLGQGPEFLTYFQNEAQLEKSRLLSDRFSAERPKGSFSTLEIQRTEQGDSAMYLCASSFRTSGAFTDTQYFGPGTRLTVL.

A word on this clonotype: Just one base apart from a much larger clone, this may be a read error. V and J are TRBV3-1 and TRBJ1-2; no reliable D call. This CDR3 has 14 residues. The germline V gene encodes CDR1 LGHDT and CDR2 YNNKEL (reference sequence). DNA for the CDR3: TGTGCCAGCAGCCAAGAGGGCAGAAGCTATGGCTACAACTTC. Translation: CASSQEGRSYGYNF.